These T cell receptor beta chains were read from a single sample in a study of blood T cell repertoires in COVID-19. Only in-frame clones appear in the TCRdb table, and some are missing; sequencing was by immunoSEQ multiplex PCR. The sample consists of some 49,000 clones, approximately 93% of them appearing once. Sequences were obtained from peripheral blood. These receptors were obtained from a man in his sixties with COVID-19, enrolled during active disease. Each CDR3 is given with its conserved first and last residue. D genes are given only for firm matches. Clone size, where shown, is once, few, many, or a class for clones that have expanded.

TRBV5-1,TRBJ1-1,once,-,CASSSPSSTDEAFF,TGCGCCAGCAGCTCGCCCTCCTCAACAGATGAAGCTTTCTTT
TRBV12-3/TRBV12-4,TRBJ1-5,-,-,CASSSRGGGPQHF,TGTGCCAGCAGTTCCAGGGGCGGTGGGCCCCAGCATTTT
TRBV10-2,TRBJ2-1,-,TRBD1,CASNAGTGGRNEQFF,TGCGCCAGCAACGCCGGGACAGGGGGCAGGAATGAGCAGTTCTTC
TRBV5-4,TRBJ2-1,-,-,CASSLDSILSRNEQFF,TGTGCCAGCAGCTTGGACAGCATCCTTTCTCGGAATGAGCAGTTCTTC
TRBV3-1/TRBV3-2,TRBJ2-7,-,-,CASSQDIVAYEQYF,TGTGCCAGCAGCCAAGATATAGTGGCCTACGAGCAGTACTTC
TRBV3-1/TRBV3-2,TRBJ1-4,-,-,CASTRGGKLFF,TGTGCCAGCACCCGGGGGGGAAAACTGTTTTTT
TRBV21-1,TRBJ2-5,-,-,CASSPRDRGPRSQETQYF,TGTGCCAGCAGCCCCCGGGACAGGGGCCCACGTAGCCAAGAGACCCAGTACTTC
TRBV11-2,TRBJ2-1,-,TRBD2,CASSPTSGGNEQFF,TGTGCCAGCAGCCCTACTAGCGGGGGAAATGAGCAGTTCTTC
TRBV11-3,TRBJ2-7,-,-,CASSSSRDTEQYF,TGTGCCAGCAGCTCTTCCAGGGACACCGAGCAGTACTTC
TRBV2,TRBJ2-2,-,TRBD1,CASSIGQAVSAGELFF,TGTGCCAGCAGTATTGGACAGGCGGTATCTGCCGGGGAGCTGTTTTTT
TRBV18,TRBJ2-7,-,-,CASSPRDQGSPYEQYF,TGTGCCAGCTCACCACGGGATCAGGGTAGCCCCTACGAGCAGTACTTC